This T cell receptor (beta chain) appears in the sequencing data of a study of cytomegalovirus exposure and HLA in healthy donors. Primers included in the PCR were 60 Vbeta and 13 Jbeta primers. Generated by immunoSEQ multiplex PCR, the TCRdb table keeps only in-frame clones and is missing some. Of approximately 4,200 clones in the sample, approximately 81% were seen once. Study findings and constraints: Cytomegalovirus status, reportedly, was diagnosed with high specificity and sensitivity by the classifier. Looking again later, the authors saw that most CMV-associated TCR beta chains seemed HLA-restricted. HLA allele associations emerged for about 18,000 TCR beta sequences in a later analysis, at 0.05 false discovery rate.

In germline, CDR1 is GTSNPN, CDR2 SVGIG (reference sequence). V lost 1 base to trimming and J lost 11 bases, with 8 bases between them. The CDR3 contains 11 residues. Of note for this clone: Its antigen is not identified.

The sequenced sample consisted of PBMCs. This chain joins TRBV30 and TRBJ1-4; no definite D call. This clonotype originated in a woman aged 35 to 49 in good health and CMV-seropositive. The CDR3 DNA follows: TGTGCCTGGAGTGGAGAGAAGAAACTGTTTTTT. It translates to CAWSGEKKLFF.